The sequence of this T cell receptor (beta chain) was determined in a study of glioma-infiltrating T cells. About the study: Glioblastomas were WHO grade IV, sampled at first diagnosis; low-grade were grade II. Some 1 million peripheral T cells were targeted at roughly 4.5- to 10-fold coverage.

V was clipped by 7 bases and J by 5 bases; unmatched bases: 16. The CDR3 spans 16 residues. Germline CDR1 MNHEY, CDR2 SMNVEV (reference sequence). Using RNA template, CDR3s of TCR alpha and beta were amplified with iRepertoire arm-PCR. Input was roughly 85-450 ng of tissue mRNA or PBMC total RNA. MiXCR was run by TCRdb on the multiplex PCR reads, yielding one entry per CDR3 protein. The table includes 300,000 to 400,000 distinct CDR3 sequences, roughly two fifths detected once. The sample holds a few counts of this clonotype. Its antigen is not known. Overall study findings and caveats: CDR3 overlap between tissue and blood was very small.

The V and J genes are TRBV27 and TRBJ1-2; 7 bases are shared with TRBD1. The sequenced sample was glioma tissue, nonneoplastic brain tissue, or PBMCs (not recorded which). The TCR sequence derives from a human donor with low-grade glioma or glioblastoma, undergoing nonglioma brain surgery, or in good health (not recorded which). CDR3 loop: CASMKDRDGLVYGYTF. The CDR3 nucleotides read TGTGCCAGCATGAAAGACAGGGACGGCCTAGTATATGGCTACACCTTC.